This T cell receptor (beta chain) was profiled in a study (dated by TCRdb to between 2015 and 2017). About the full investigation: The study tested whether tumor-infiltrating Tregs in breast cancer are recruited from blood Tregs or converted in situ from other CD4+ T cell subsets.

The study at large found these results: Tumor memory CD4+ T cell TCR gene usage clustered with blood and lymph node memory CD4+ cells and lymph node naive CD4+ cells. The larger-cohort validation was restricted to a single TCR beta V-J rearrangement rather than whole repertoires. The greatest overlap of tumor-infiltrating Treg TCR alpha and beta sequences was with tumor naive CD4+ T cells, followed next by blood naive CD4+ T cells.

This clonotype has just a few counts. The target of this receptor is not known. No base-level quality is on record; no much larger clone is a single base apart. Full-length TCR variable regions were amplified by 5' RACE PCR with constant-region reverse primers, followed by semi-nested PCR with Nested Universal Primer A. The ReliaPrep RNA Cell Miniprep System was used to extract total RNA, which was then reverse transcribed into 5'RACE-ready cDNA with the SMARTer RACE 5'/3' Kit. An Illumina MiSeq was used to sequence the full-length TCR alpha and beta libraries, which had been barcoded with multiplex adaptors. In the paper's pipeline: For each of nine subset-tissue groups, sequencing data from the five patients were combined, and the groups were compared by unsupervised clustering of TCR gene usage. Repertoire similarity was calculated with the Morisita-Horn index, weighting shared sequences by their contribution to each repertoire. The public reads were quality trimmed at Q25 with fastp and then assembled into clones with MiXCR by TCRdb, keeping productive beta chains. Identical CDR3 proteins give one entry, which carries the most common genes and DNA. The V and J calls were determined by TCRdb, not by the authors. This sample holds 55,000 or so distinct CDR3 sequences; about 20% were observed only once. The ten most abundant clones make up about 2.9% of the sample.

The germline V and J ends show losses of 5 bases and 3 bases respectively, and no gene match explains 6 bases of the junction. The germline V gene (reference sequence) provides CDR1 DFQATT and CDR2 SNEGSKA. The CDR3 runs 13 residues from the cysteine to the phenylalanine. Only the CDR3 part of the read is kept: 39 bases, read in frame from the first base. Cells that were CD4+CD25+CD127-/low were isolated as Tregs. Tregs, naive and memory CD4+ T cells from tumor, blood and ipsilateral draining lymph nodes of five breast cancer patients underwent full-length TCR alpha and beta sequencing. Tumor tissue and lymph nodes obtained from ipsilateral axillary dissection were perfused with PBS, minced and then digested with collagenase I and hyaluronidase. A purity exceeding 90% was confirmed by FACS for the sorted cell populations.

Rearrangement joined TRBV20-1 to TRBJ2-7; 8 bases in the junction line up with TRBD2. The sequencing input was tumor-infiltrating Tregs sorted from the breast tumor. This TCR came from a female donor with breast cancer. This receptor carries the CDR3 CSAHSGTHYEQYF. The DNA sequence is TGCAGTGCTCATAGCGGGACCCACTACGAGCAGTACTTC.